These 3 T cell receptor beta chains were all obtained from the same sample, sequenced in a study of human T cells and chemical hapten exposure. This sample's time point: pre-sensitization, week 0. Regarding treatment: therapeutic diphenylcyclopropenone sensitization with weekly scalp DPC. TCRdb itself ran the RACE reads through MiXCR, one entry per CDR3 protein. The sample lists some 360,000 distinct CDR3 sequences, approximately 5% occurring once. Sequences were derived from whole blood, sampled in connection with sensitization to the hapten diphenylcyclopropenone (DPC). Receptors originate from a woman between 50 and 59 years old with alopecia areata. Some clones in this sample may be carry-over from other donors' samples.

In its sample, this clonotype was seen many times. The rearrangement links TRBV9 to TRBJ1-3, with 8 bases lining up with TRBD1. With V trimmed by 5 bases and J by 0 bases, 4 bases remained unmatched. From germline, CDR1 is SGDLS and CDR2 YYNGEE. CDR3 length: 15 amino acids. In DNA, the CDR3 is TGTGCCAGCAGGGCGGACAGGGCCTCTGGAAACACCATATATTTT. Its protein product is CASRADRASGNTIYF.

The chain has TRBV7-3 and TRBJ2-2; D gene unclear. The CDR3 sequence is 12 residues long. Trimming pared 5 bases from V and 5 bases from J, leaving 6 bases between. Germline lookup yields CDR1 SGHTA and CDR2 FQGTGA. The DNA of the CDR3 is TGTGCCAGCAGCGAAGTTACCGGGGAGCTGTTTTTT. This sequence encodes CASSEVTGELFF. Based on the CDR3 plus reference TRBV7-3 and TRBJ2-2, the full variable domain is GAGVSQTPSNKVTEKGKYVELRCDPISGHTALYWYRQSLGQGPEFLIYFQGTGAADDSGLPNDRFFAVRPEGSVSTLKIQRTERGDSAVYLCASSEVTGELFFGEGSRLTVL.

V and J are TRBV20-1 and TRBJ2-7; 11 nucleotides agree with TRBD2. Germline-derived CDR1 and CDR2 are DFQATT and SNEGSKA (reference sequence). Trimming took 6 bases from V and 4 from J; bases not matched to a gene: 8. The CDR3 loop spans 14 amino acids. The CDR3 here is CSAIPGLAVYEQYF. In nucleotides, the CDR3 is TGCAGTGCCATTCCGGGACTAGCGGTTTACGAGCAGTACTTC.